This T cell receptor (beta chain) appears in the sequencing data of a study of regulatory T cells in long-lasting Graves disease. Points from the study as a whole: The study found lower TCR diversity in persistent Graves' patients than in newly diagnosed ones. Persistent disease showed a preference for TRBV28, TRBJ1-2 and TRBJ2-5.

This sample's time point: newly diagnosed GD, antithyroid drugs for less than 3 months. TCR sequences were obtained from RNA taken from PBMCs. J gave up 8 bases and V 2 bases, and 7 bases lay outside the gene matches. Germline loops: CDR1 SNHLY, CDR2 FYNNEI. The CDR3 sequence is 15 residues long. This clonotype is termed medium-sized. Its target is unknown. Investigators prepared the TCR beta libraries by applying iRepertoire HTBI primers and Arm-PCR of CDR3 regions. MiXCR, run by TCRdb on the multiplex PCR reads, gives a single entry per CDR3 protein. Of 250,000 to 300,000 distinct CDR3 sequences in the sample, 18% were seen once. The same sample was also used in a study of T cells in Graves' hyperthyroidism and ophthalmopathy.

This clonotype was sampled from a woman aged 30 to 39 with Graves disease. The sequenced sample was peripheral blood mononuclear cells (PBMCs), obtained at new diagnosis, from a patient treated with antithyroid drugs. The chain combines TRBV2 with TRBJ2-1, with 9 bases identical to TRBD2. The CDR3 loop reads CASSELGGGAYEQFF. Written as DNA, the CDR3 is TGTGCCAGCAGTGAATTGGGCGGGGGGGCCTATGAGCAGTTCTTC.